This entry concerns a single T cell receptor beta chain. Antigen specificity is unknown. Prepared TCR beta cDNA libraries contained unique molecular identifiers. TCRdb called the PCR reads again in MiXCR, with one record for every CDR3 protein. The sample shows some 890,000 distinct CDR3 sequences, approximately 53% of them seen only once. The CDR3 loop spans 15 amino acids. The sample originates from a study of post-analysis software for immune sequencing data. Study-level points and caveats: Patients had higher frequencies than controls of a few TRBV segments, including TRBV5-6, TRBV5-1 and TRBV20-1.

This TCR derives from a girl between 5 and 17 years old with multiple sclerosis. Sequences were obtained from blood. The chain has TRBV21-1 and TRBJ1-2. TRBV21-1 is listed as a pseudogene. This CDR3 is CASSKVSGDYYGYTF. The CDR3, as DNA: TGTGCCAGCAGCAAAGTTTCAGGCGACTACTATGGCTACACCTTC.